A selection of T cell receptor beta chains follows, all from one sample in a study of T-cell memory formation after mild COVID-19. TCRdb reprocessed the 5' RACE reads via MiXCR and lists one record per CDR3 protein. The sample consists of around 470,000 distinct CDR3 sequences, 20% of them appearing once. The sequenced sample was PBMCs or a T cell subset sorted from them (not recorded which). These receptors were collected from an adult woman who had mild COVID-19 (a few samples of this study predate the infection). Cell type and time point are not known. CDR3s include the opening cysteine and the closing phenylalanine or tryptophan. A D gene is named only where the DNA matches it firmly. A row's size may be missing; if present it is once, few, many or a size class.

J: TRBJ2-3; length: 16; V: TRBV6-2/TRBV6-3; size: few; D: TRBD1; CDR3: CASSYSTGGHADTQYF; DNA: TGTGCCAGCAGTTACTCGACAGGGGGTCACGCAGATACGCAGTATTTT
J: TRBJ1-2; length: 13; V: TRBV7-9; size: .; D: .; CDR3: CASIPTGYYGYTF; DNA: TGTGCCAGCATTCCTACAGGTTACTATGGCTACACCTTC
J: TRBJ2-2; length: 15; V: TRBV11-2; size: .; D: .; CDR3: CASSFGTAVTGELFF; DNA: TGTGCCAGCAGCTTCGGCACGGCGGTCACCGGGGAGCTGTTTTTT
J: TRBJ1-1; length: 14; V: TRBV30; size: many; D: .; CDR3: CAGRVWLLNTEAFF; DNA: TGTGCCGGCAGGGTTTGGTTATTGAACACTGAAGCTTTCTTT
J: TRBJ1-6; length: 15; V: TRBV5-6; size: few; D: TRBD1; CDR3: CASSQGQLSNSPLHF; DNA: TGTGCCAGCAGCCAGGGACAGCTATCAAATTCACCCCTCCACTTT
J: TRBJ2-1; length: 16; V: TRBV7-3; size: once; D: .; CDR3: CASSLGPRGRPGEQFF; DNA: TGTGCCAGCAGCTTAGGGCCCCGGGGGCGCCCCGGTGAGCAGTTCTTC
J: TRBJ2-1; length: 17; V: TRBV14; size: many; D: TRBD2; CDR3: CASSDYSGLAGVNEQFF; DNA: TGTGCCAGCAGCGATTATTCAGGACTAGCGGGAGTCAATGAGCAGTTCTTC
J: TRBJ2-5; length: 11; V: TRBV10-3; size: few; D: .; CDR3: CAIGRRETQYF; DNA: TGTGCCATCGGGCGGCGAGAGACCCAGTACTTC
J: TRBJ2-7; length: 15; V: TRBV4-2; size: few; D: .; CDR3: CASSQGSPPAYEQYF; DNA: TGTGCCAGCAGCCAAGGGTCCCCACCGGCCTACGAGCAGTACTTC
J: TRBJ2-7; length: 13; V: TRBV7-9; size: .; D: .; CDR3: CASSATGFYEQYF; DNA: TGTGCCAGCAGCGCAACAGGGTTCTACGAGCAGTACTTC
J: TRBJ1-4; length: 16; V: TRBV5-5; size: .; D: .; CDR3: CASSRDMIATNEKMFF; DNA: TGTGCCAGCAGTCGAGACATGATAGCAACTAATGAAAAAATGTTTTTT
J: TRBJ1-2; length: 14; V: TRBV7-8; size: .; D: TRBD1; CDR3: CASSPRTGAKGYTF; DNA: TGTGCCAGCAGCCCTAGGACAGGGGCTAAGGGCTACACCTTC
J: TRBJ2-7; length: 14; V: TRBV12-3/TRBV12-4; size: .; D: .; CDR3: CASSFSQAPYEQYF; DNA: TGTGCCAGCAGTTTTTCCCAGGCTCCCTACGAGCAGTACTTC
J: TRBJ2-7; length: 15; V: TRBV20-1; size: once; D: .; CDR3: CSASFKGRLSYEQYF; DNA: TGCAGTGCTAGTTTTAAGGGCAGATTATCATACGAGCAGTACTTC
J: TRBJ2-3; length: 12; V: TRBV9; size: .; D: TRBD2; CDR3: CASSASGVPQYF; DNA: TGTGCCAGCAGCGCCAGCGGGGTCCCGCAGTATTTT
J: TRBJ1-1; length: 14; V: TRBV15; size: .; D: .; CDR3: CATSRNRGYTEAFF; DNA: TGTGCCACCAGCAGAAACAGAGGGTACACTGAAGCTTTCTTT
J: TRBJ2-2; length: 16; V: TRBV6-5; size: few; D: .; CDR3: CASSRRMADPSRELFF; DNA: TGTGCCAGCAGTCGGCGAATGGCCGACCCATCCCGGGAGCTGTTTTTT
J: TRBJ1-2; length: 13; V: TRBV5-4; size: few; D: .; CDR3: CASSLPGVYGYTF; DNA: TGTGCCAGCAGCTTGCCAGGGGTCTATGGCTACACCTTC
J: TRBJ2-7; length: 14; V: TRBV6-6; size: few; D: .; CDR3: CASSYSYGGYEQYF; DNA: TGTGCCAGCAGTTACTCTTATGGTGGATACGAGCAGTACTTC
J: TRBJ2-7; length: 13; V: TRBV12-3/TRBV12-4; size: few; D: .; CDR3: CASSPSEVDEQYF; DNA: TGTGCCAGCAGTCCCAGTGAGGTGGACGAGCAGTACTTC
J: TRBJ2-2; length: 10; V: TRBV24-1; size: few; D: .; CDR3: CATGTGELFF; DNA: TGTGCCACCGGGACCGGGGAGCTGTTTTTT
J: TRBJ1-1; length: 15; V: TRBV25-1; size: few; D: .; CDR3: CASSESPDRNAEAFF; DNA: TGTGCCAGCAGTGAATCCCCCGACAGGAACGCTGAAGCTTTCTTT
J: TRBJ2-7; length: 15; V: TRBV4-3; size: few; D: TRBD2; CDR3: CASSLSRGGIGEQYF; DNA: TGCGCCAGCAGCCTATCCCGGGGGGGCATCGGGGAGCAGTACTTC
J: TRBJ1-1; length: 13; V: TRBV5-1; size: few; D: .; CDR3: CASSPESGTPAFF; DNA: TGCGCCAGCAGCCCCGAATCCGGGACTCCAGCTTTCTTT
J: TRBJ1-4; length: 14; V: TRBV23-1; size: few; D: .; CDR3: CASSQTDRGEKLFF; DNA: TGCGCCAGCAGTCAGACCGATAGAGGGGAAAAACTGTTTTTT
J: TRBJ1-2; length: 17; V: TRBV6-1; size: few; D: .; CDR3: CASSAPPGREGGYGYTF; DNA: TGTGCCAGCAGTGCACCCCCGGGCAGGGAAGGGGGCTATGGCTACACCTTC
J: TRBJ2-1; length: 14; V: TRBV9; size: few; D: .; CDR3: CARSQASLRDEQFF; DNA: TGTGCCAGAAGCCAAGCGTCCCTGAGGGATGAGCAGTTCTTC
J: TRBJ2-2; length: 16; V: TRBV4-1; size: .; D: TRBD2; CDR3: CASSQTVQRGTGELFF; DNA: TGCGCCAGCAGCCAAACTGTGCAGCGGGGAACCGGGGAGCTGTTTTTT
J: TRBJ2-1; length: 12; V: TRBV10-3; size: few; D: .; CDR3: CASSGTGGEQFF; DNA: TGTGCCAGCTCAGGGACCGGGGGTGAGCAGTTCTTC
J: TRBJ2-3; length: 19; V: TRBV6-6; size: .; D: TRBD2; CDR3: CASSFAPGGISAGTDTQYF; DNA: TGTGCCAGCAGTTTCGCACCGGGGGGGATATCGGCCGGCACAGATACGCAGTATTTT
J: TRBJ1-2; length: 15; V: TRBV18; size: .; D: .; CDR3: CASSPTRGESRGYTF; DNA: TGTGCCAGCTCACCAACGCGGGGCGAAAGCCGTGGCTACACCTTC
J: TRBJ1-1; length: 15; V: TRBV6-2/TRBV6-3; size: .; D: .; CDR3: CASSYSRQLSTEAFF; DNA: TGTGCCAGCAGTTATTCGCGACAGCTTTCCACTGAAGCTTTCTTT
J: TRBJ2-1; length: 15; V: TRBV15; size: .; D: TRBD2; CDR3: CATSRGAGVNNEQFF; DNA: TGTGCCACCAGCAGAGGAGCGGGGGTCAACAATGAGCAGTTCTTC
J: TRBJ1-1; length: 15; V: TRBV3-1; size: .; D: TRBD1; CDR3: CASSPPAGGYTEAFF; DNA: TGTGCCAGCAGCCCCCCGGCAGGGGGGTACACTGAAGCTTTCTTT
J: TRBJ2-3; length: 16; V: TRBV4-3; size: few; D: .; CDR3: CASSHARAGAADTQYF; DNA: TGCGCCAGCAGCCACGCCCGGGCGGGCGCAGCAGATACGCAGTATTTT
J: TRBJ1-2; length: 14; V: TRBV11-2; size: few; D: .; CDR3: CASSALKRHYGYTF; DNA: TGTGCCAGCAGCGCCCTGAAGAGGCATTATGGCTACACCTTC
J: TRBJ1-4; length: 14; V: TRBV5-6; size: .; D: .; CDR3: CASSPQVPREKLFF; DNA: TGTGCCAGCAGCCCACAGGTCCCGAGGGAAAAACTGTTTTTT
J: TRBJ2-2; length: 17; V: TRBV15; size: few; D: TRBD2; CDR3: CATSRDEVAGATGELFF; DNA: TGTGCCACCAGCAGAGATGAGGTAGCGGGAGCTACCGGGGAGCTGTTTTTT
J: TRBJ2-2; length: 13; V: TRBV24-1; size: few; D: .; CDR3: CATSDLEAGELFF; DNA: TGTGCCACCAGTGATTTAGAAGCCGGGGAGCTGTTTTTT
J: TRBJ2-1; length: 17; V: TRBV5-1; size: .; D: TRBD2; CDR3: CASRGLAGTLIYNEQFF; DNA: TGCGCCAGCAGGGGCCTAGCGGGGACCCTAATCTACAATGAGCAGTTCTTC
J: TRBJ1-1; length: 12; V: TRBV13; size: .; D: .; CDR3: CASSSHNTEAFF; DNA: TGTGCCAGCAGCTCTCATAACACTGAAGCTTTCTTT
J: TRBJ2-7; length: 15; V: TRBV11-2; size: .; D: .; CDR3: CASSTSDSLSYEQYF; DNA: TGTGCCAGCAGCACCTCTGACAGCCTATCCTACGAGCAGTACTTC
J: TRBJ2-7; length: 15; V: TRBV7-8; size: many; D: TRBD1; CDR3: CASTKSGTATYEQYF; DNA: TGTGCCAGCACCAAATCCGGGACAGCGACCTACGAGCAGTACTTC
J: TRBJ2-3; length: 15; V: TRBV30; size: .; D: TRBD1; CDR3: CAWSGTGGRTDTQYF; DNA: TGTGCCTGGAGTGGTACAGGGGGCAGGACAGATACGCAGTATTTT
J: TRBJ2-5; length: 13; V: TRBV20-1; size: few; D: TRBD1; CDR3: CSAGQGVQETQYF; DNA: TGCAGTGCCGGACAGGGGGTTCAAGAGACCCAGTACTTC
J: TRBJ2-7; length: 13; V: TRBV7-9; size: many; D: TRBD1; CDR3: CASSPTGSYEQYF; DNA: TGCGCCAGCAGCCCGACAGGGTCGTACGAGCAGTACTTC
J: TRBJ2-1; length: 17; V: TRBV10-3; size: .; D: TRBD1; CDR3: CAISESVGQVAYNEQFF; DNA: TGTGCCATCAGTGAGTCGGTGGGACAGGTTGCCTACAATGAGCAGTTCTTC
J: TRBJ1-1; length: 12; V: TRBV20-1; size: few; D: .; CDR3: CSARGGVTEAFF; DNA: TGCAGTGCTAGGGGGGGTGTTACTGAAGCTTTCTTT
J: TRBJ1-1; length: 18; V: TRBV7-8; size: few; D: TRBD1; CDR3: CASSLAQGKGRGKTEAFF; DNA: TGTGCCAGCAGCTTAGCGCAAGGGAAAGGCAGGGGGAAGACTGAAGCTTTCTTT
J: TRBJ2-1; length: 11; V: TRBV27; size: .; D: .; CDR3: CAIGRGYEQFF; DNA: TGTGCCATTGGCCGAGGATATGAGCAGTTCTTC
J: TRBJ1-1; length: 16; V: TRBV7-6; size: few; D: TRBD1; CDR3: CASSLVGRGVNTEAFF; DNA: TGTGCCAGCAGCTTAGTGGGCAGGGGGGTGAACACTGAAGCTTTCTTT
J: TRBJ2-5; length: 14; V: TRBV7-9; size: few; D: TRBD1; CDR3: CASSTTDRVETQYF; DNA: TGTGCCAGCAGCACAACCGACAGGGTGGAGACCCAGTACTTC
J: TRBJ2-2; length: 17; V: TRBV9; size: .; D: TRBD2; CDR3: CASSVELAGVHTGELFF; DNA: TGTGCCAGCAGCGTAGAACTAGCGGGAGTCCACACCGGGGAGCTGTTTTTT
J: TRBJ2-5; length: 11; V: TRBV5-6; size: few; D: .; CDR3: CASSFSGPQYF; DNA: TGTGCCAGCAGCTTTTCCGGACCCCAGTACTTC
J: TRBJ2-5; length: 14; V: TRBV30; size: .; D: TRBD1; CDR3: CAGAGTGASVDQYF; DNA: TGTGCCGGAGCCGGGACAGGGGCCTCGGTCGACCAGTACTTC
J: TRBJ1-1; length: 14; V: TRBV20-1; size: few; D: .; CDR3: CSARVQEENTEAFF; DNA: TGCAGTGCTAGAGTACAGGAGGAGAACACTGAAGCTTTCTTT
J: TRBJ2-7; length: 17; V: TRBV5-1; size: .; D: TRBD1; CDR3: CASSLGTGATEDYEQYF; DNA: TGCGCCAGCAGCTTAGGGACAGGGGCGACCGAGGACTACGAGCAGTACTTC
J: TRBJ1-3; length: 14; V: TRBV20-1; size: .; D: TRBD1; CDR3: CSARVTGDRSTIYF; DNA: TGCAGTGCTAGAGTGACAGGGGACAGAAGCACCATATATTTT